The present T cell receptor beta chain was sequenced within a study of T cell responses to AZD1222 COVID-19 vaccine. Study results and caveats: Among vaccine-associated CD4 TCRs, coverage spanned spike, with dominance at 160-218 and 743-854.

With V trimmed by 6 bases and J by 15 bases, 15 bases remained unmatched. Germline V lookup: CDR1 LGHNA, CDR2 YNFKEQ. The CDR3 has 15 residues. Repertoires were generated with immunoSEQ multiplex PCR, while TCRdb's copy carries only in-frame clones and drops some. The data show some 170,000 clones, roughly nine tenths seen once. This clone was counted a few times. Its antigen is unknown. The TCR was taken from an adult in good health. This material consisted of peripheral blood, taken on day 0 of AZD1222 vaccination. The chain joins TRBV4-2 to TRBJ1-6; 9 bases are a match to TRBD1. Here the CDR3 reads CASSPSGTGKGGLHF. The CDR3 coding sequence is TGTGCCAGCAGTCCCTCCGGGACAGGGAAAGGTGGCCTCCACTTT.